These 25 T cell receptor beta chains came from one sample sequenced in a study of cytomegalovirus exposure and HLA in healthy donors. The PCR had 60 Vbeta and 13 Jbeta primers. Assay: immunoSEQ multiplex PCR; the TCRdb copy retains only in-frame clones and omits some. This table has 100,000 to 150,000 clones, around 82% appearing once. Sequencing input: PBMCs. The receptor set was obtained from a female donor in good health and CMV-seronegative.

The CDR3 coding sequence is TGCGCCAGCAGCCAAATGATAACAGGGCGTGCAACTAATGAAAAACTGTTTTTT. As protein: CASSQMITGRATNEKLFF. The genes are TRBV4-1 and TRBJ1-4; the D gene is possibly TRBD1 (6 bases). V was trimmed by 2 bases and J by 0 bases, leaving 16 bases between them. CDR1 and CDR2 from the germline V gene are MGHRA and YSYEKL. There are 18 residues in the CDR3.

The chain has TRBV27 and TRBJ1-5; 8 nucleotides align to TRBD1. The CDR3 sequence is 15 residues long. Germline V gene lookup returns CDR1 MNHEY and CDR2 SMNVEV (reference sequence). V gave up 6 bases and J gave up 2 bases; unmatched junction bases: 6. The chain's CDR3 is CASRGTGGGNQPQHF. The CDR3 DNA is TGTGCCAGCAGGGGTACAGGGGGTGGCAATCAGCCCCAGCATTTT.

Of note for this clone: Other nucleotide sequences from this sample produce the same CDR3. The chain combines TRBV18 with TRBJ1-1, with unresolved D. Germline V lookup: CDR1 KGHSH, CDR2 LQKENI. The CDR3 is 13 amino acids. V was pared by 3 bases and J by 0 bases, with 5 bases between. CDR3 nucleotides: TGTGCCAGCTCACCGGGCATGAACACTGAAGCTTTCTTT. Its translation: CASSPGMNTEAFF.

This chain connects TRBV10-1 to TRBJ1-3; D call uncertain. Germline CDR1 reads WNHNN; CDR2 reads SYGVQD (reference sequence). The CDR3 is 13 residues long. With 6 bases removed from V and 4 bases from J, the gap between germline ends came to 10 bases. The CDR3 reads CASRAPAGNTIYF. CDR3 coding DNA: TGCGCCAGCAGAGCGCCAGCCGGAAACACCATATATTTT.

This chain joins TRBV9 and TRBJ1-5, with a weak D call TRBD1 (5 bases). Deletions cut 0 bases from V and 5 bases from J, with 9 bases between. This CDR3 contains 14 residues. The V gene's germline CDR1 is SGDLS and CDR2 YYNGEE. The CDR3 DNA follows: TGTGCCAGCAGCGTAGGAACAGGTGATCAGCCCCAGCATTTT. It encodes CASSVGTGDQPQHF.

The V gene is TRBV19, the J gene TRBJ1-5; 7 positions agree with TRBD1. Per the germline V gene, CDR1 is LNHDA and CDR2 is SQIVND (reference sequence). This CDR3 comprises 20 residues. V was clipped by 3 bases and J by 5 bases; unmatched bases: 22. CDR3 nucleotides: TGTGCCAGTAGTATGAAATTCCCCCTACCACGGGACAGCGACCATCAGCCCCAGCATTTT. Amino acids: CASSMKFPLPRDSDHQPQHF.

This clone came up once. CDR3 coding DNA: TGTGCCAGCAGCTTGGTTTGGGACAGGGGCTCTGGGGCCAACGTCCTGACTTTC. Protein: CASSLVWDRGSGANVLTF. The chain links TRBV5-6 to TRBJ2-6, with 10 bases matching TRBD1. The V gene's germline CDR1 is SGHDT and CDR2 YYEEEE. J lost 0 bases, V lost 0 bases, and 3 bases had no gene match. CDR3 length equals 18 residues.

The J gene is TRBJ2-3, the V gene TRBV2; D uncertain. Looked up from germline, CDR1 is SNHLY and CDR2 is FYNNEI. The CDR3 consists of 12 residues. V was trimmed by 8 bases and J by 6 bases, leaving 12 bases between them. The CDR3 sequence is CASPPEEDTQYF. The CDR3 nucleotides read TGTGCCAGCCCGCCTGAAGAGGATACGCAGTATTTT.

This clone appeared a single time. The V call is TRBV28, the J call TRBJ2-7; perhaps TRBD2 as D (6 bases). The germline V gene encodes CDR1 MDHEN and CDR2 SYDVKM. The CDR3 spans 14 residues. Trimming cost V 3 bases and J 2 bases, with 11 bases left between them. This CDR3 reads CASSLGTFPYEQYF. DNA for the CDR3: TGTGCCAGCAGTTTGGGGACTTTTCCCTACGAGCAGTACTTC.

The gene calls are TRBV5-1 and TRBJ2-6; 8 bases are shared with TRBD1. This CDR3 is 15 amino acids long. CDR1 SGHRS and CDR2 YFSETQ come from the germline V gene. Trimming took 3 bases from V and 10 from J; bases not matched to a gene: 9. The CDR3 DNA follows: TGCGCCAGCAGCTCATCAGGGGGCCGGGTTAACGTCCTGACTTTC. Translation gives CASSSSGGRVNVLTF.

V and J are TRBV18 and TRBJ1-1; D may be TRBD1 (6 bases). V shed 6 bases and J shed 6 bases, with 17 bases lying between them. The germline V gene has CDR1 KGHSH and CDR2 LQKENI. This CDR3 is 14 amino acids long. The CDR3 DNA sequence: TGTGCCAGCTCTCCTGACAGGTTGCGGTCTGAAGCTTTCTTT. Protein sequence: CASSPDRLRSEAFF.

In DNA form, the CDR3 reads TGTGCCAGCAGCCCGGGACAGGGGGCGTCTGGGGCCAACGTCCTGACTTTC. Translated, it gives CASSPGQGASGANVLTF. The V and J genes are TRBV5-5 and TRBJ2-6; 12 nucleotides match TRBD1. There are 17 residues in the CDR3. Germline-derived CDR1 and CDR2 are SGHKS and YYEKEE (reference sequence). V trimming: 4 bases; J trimming: 1 base; junction bases outside the gene matches: 3.

CDR3 region: CASSTHLDRLRDQPQHF. In DNA form, the CDR3 reads TGTGCCAGCAGCACCCACCTGGACAGGCTGCGGGATCAGCCCCAGCATTTT. V is TRBV28 and J is TRBJ1-5; TRBD1 matches at 7 bases. The CDR3 is 17 residues long. Per germline, CDR1 MDHEN and CDR2 SYDVKM. V trimming: 6 bases; J trimming: 5 bases; junction bases outside the gene matches: 16.

CDR3 sequence reads: CASSGTTNTGELFF. The CDR3 DNA reads TGTGCCAGCAGTGGGACAACGAACACCGGGGAGCTGTTTTTT. The rearrangement uses TRBV2 and TRBJ2-2; a weak D match, TRBD1 (5 bases). The length of the CDR3 is 14 residues. The V end lost 4 bases, the J end lost 0 bases, and 6 bases lay between the germline ends. The germline V gene has CDR1 SNHLY and CDR2 FYNNEI.

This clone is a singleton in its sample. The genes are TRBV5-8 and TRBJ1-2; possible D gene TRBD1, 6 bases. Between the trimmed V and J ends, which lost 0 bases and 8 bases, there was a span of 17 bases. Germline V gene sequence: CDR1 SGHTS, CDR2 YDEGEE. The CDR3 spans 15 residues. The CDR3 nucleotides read TGTGCCAGCAGCTTGGTATTTGGGGGGGCTGGCGGCTACACCTTC. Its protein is CASSLVFGGAGGYTF.

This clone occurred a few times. In DNA, the CDR3 is TGTGCCAGCAGCCTAGGGGGGGAAAAGACCCAGTACTTC. It translates to CASSLGGEKTQYF. This chain links TRBV9 with TRBJ2-5, with D possibly being TRBD2 (7 bases). This CDR3 region has 13 residues. Trimming cost V 4 bases and J 6 bases, with 13 bases left between them. Germline CDR1 is SGDLS and CDR2 is YYNGEE.

CDR3 in amino acids: CASSQGPGGGYEQYF. CDR3 nucleotide sequence: TGCGCCAGCAGCCAAGGCCCAGGGGGAGGCTACGAGCAGTACTTC. This rearrangement joins TRBV4-1 to TRBJ2-7; D perhaps matches TRBD1 (7 bases). Germline V CDR1 and CDR2: MGHRA, YSYEKL. There are 15 residues in the CDR3. Trimming pared 1 base from V and 3 bases from J, leaving 13 bases between.

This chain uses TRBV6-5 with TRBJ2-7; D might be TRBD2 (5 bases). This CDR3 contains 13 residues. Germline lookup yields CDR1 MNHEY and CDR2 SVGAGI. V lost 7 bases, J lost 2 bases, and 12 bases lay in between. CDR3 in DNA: TGTGCCAGCAACCCCGAGGGAGCCTACGAGCAGTACTTC. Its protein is CASNPEGAYEQYF.

The DNA of the CDR3 is TGCGCCAGCAGACCCTCCACAGGGGATGAGCAGTTCTTC. Translated: CASRPSTGDEQFF. V is TRBV5-1 and J is TRBJ2-1; 7 bases match TRBD1. The CDR3 loop spans 13 amino acids. Germline loops: CDR1 SGHRS, CDR2 YFSETQ. V shed 5 bases, J shed 8 bases, and the junction held 7 bases outside the gene matches.

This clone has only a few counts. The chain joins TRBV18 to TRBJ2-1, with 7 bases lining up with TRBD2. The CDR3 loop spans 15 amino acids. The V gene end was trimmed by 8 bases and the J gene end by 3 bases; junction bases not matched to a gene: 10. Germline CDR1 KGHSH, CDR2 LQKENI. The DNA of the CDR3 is TGTGCCAGCGGACCTGCTAGCGGACTCTACAATGAGCAGTTCTTC. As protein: CASGPASGLYNEQFF.

CDR3 loop: CASSAGDRMYEQYF. The CDR3 coding sequence is TGTGCCAGCAGCGCCGGGGACAGAATGTACGAGCAGTACTTC. This chain uses TRBV9 with TRBJ2-7, with 7 bases matching TRBD1. This CDR3 region has 14 residues. The V and J ends lost 3 bases and 4 bases, in that order; junction bases with no gene match: 7. Germline CDR1 and CDR2: SGDLS and YYNGEE.

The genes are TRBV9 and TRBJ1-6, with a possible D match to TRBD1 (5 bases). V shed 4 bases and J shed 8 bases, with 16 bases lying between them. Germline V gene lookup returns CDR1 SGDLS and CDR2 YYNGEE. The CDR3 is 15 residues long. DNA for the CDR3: TGTGCCAGCAGCCTCTCCTTGGGGGGGGATTCACCCCTCCACTTT. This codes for CASSLSLGGDSPLHF.

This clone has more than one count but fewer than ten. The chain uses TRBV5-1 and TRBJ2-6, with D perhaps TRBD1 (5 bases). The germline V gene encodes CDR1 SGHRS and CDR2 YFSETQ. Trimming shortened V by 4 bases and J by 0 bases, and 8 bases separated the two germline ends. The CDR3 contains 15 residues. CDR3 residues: CASSGQVSGANVLTF. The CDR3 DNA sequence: TGCGCCAGCAGCGGACAAGTCTCTGGGGCCAACGTCCTGACTTTC.

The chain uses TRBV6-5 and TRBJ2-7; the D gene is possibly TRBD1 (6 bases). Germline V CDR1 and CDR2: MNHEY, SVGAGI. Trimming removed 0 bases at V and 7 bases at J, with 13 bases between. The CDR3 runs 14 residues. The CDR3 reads CASSYSTGPREQYF. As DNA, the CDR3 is TGTGCCAGCAGTTACTCGACAGGTCCTAGGGAGCAGTACTTC.

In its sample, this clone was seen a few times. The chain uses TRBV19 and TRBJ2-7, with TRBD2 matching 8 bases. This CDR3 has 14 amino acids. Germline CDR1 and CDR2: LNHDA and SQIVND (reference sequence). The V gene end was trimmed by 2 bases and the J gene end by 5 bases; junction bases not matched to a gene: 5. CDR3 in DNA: TGTGCCAGTAGTATAAGCGGGGGTCCCCACGAGCAGTACTTC. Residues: CASSISGGPHEQYF.